Below, 8 T cell receptor beta chains from the same sample are listed, as sequenced in a study of blood T cell repertoires in COVID-19. TCRdb's copy holds only in-frame clones and misses some; the assay was immunoSEQ multiplex PCR. The data hold fewer than 450,000 clones, with about 90% observed a single time. Sequenced sample: PBMCs or T cells enriched from blood (not recorded which). The source is a woman aged 25 to 39 who had recovered from COVID-19.

This clone was counted only a few times. The genes are TRBV12-3 or TRBV12-4 and TRBJ1-5; no firm D call. There are 12 residues in the CDR3. Trimming removed 3 bases at V and 7 bases at J, with 7 bases between. This chain's CDR3 is CASSFAGQPQHF. The CDR3 DNA reads as TGTGCCAGCAGTTTCGCGGGGCAGCCCCAGCATTTT.

The rearrangement links TRBV18 to TRBJ1-1; D call uncertain. CDR1 and CDR2 (germline): KGHSH, LQKENI. Deletions cut 3 bases from V and 1 base from J, with 12 bases between. This CDR3 contains 15 residues. The CDR3 sequence: CASSPLVPGNTEAFF. CDR3 DNA: TGTGCCAGCTCACCCTTGGTCCCGGGGAACACTGAAGCTTTCTTT.

J is TRBJ2-3 and V is TRBV2, with unresolved D. Germline V gene sequence: CDR1 SNHLY, CDR2 FYNNEI. V lost 4 bases, J lost 0 bases, and 8 bases lay in between. The CDR3 totals 14 residues. The CDR3 bases are TGTGCCAGCAGTGCCCAGGCGAGCACAGATACGCAGTATTTT. Translated, it gives CASSAQASTDTQYF.

This chain joins TRBV5-6 and TRBJ2-3; 8 bases map to TRBD2. Looked up from germline, CDR1 is SGHDT and CDR2 is YYEEEE. CDR3 length: 15 amino acids. The junction had 5 bases not matched to a gene; V was cut back by 0 bases and J by 5 bases. CDR3 bases: TGTGCCAGCAGCTTGGCGGGGGGGCCGGTAGATACGCAGTATTTT. It encodes CASSLAGGPVDTQYF.

The CDR3 nucleotides are TGTGCCAGCAGTGACCCCGGGACAGGAGTTTATGGCTACACCTTC. Translated: CASSDPGTGVYGYTF. The chain uses TRBV6-2 or TRBV6-3 and TRBJ1-2, with 8 bases matching TRBD1. Germline trimming cut 5 bases from V and 5 bases from J; bases unmatched to any gene: 10. There are 15 residues in the CDR3. Germline V gene data show CDR1 as MNHEY and CDR2 as SVGEGT.

The V gene is TRBV7-7, the J gene TRBJ1-1; 9 positions match TRBD1. The germline CDR1 and CDR2 sequences are SSHAT and FNYEAQ (reference sequence). CDR3 length: 15 amino acids. With V trimmed by 4 bases and J by 3 bases, 6 bases remained unmatched. The CDR3 loop reads CASSSHRDRDTEAFF. CDR3 sequence (DNA): TGTGCCAGCAGCTCCCACCGGGACAGGGACACTGAAGCTTTCTTT.

The V gene is TRBV19, the J gene TRBJ1-6; the D is unclear. Deletions cut 3 bases from V and 0 bases from J, with 15 bases between. This CDR3 contains 18 residues. Germline V CDR1 and CDR2: LNHDA, SQIVND (reference sequence). The DNA of the CDR3 is TGTGCCAGTAGTATGGATGTTACCTCTAGCTCCTATAATTCACCCCTCCACTTT. Protein product: CASSMDVTSSSYNSPLHF.

The rearrangement joins TRBV7-9 to TRBJ2-7; TRBD1 agrees at 11 bases. Germline V lookup: CDR1 SEHNR, CDR2 FQNEAQ (reference sequence). V shed 5 bases and J 6 bases; nucleotides not matched to a gene: 12. This CDR3 is 16 amino acids long. The CDR3 coding sequence is TGTGCCAGCAGCCCCTCACCCGGACAGGGGGCAGTCGAGCAGTACTTC. It is translated as CASSPSPGQGAVEQYF. Using reference TRBV7-9 and TRBJ2-7 for the parts outside the CDR3, the full variable domain is DTGVSQNPRHKITKRGQNVTFRCDPISEHNRLYWYRQTLGQGPEFLTYFQNEAQLEKSRLLSDRFSAERPKGSFSTLEIQRTEQGDSAMYLCASSPSPGQGAVEQYFGPGTRLTVT.